This entry is about one T cell receptor (beta chain). Its target is unknown. Arm-PCR of CDR3 regions and iRepertoire HTBI primers were the basis on which TCR beta libraries were built. TCRdb analysed the multiplex PCR reads with MiXCR anew, one entry per CDR3 protein. This table has 350,000 to 500,000 distinct CDR3 sequences, roughly a fifth appearing once. The time point denotes: persistent/refractory GD, antithyroid drugs over 5 years with positive TRAb. Extracted PBMC RNA gave rise to the TCR library. Approximately 9 milliliters of peripheral blood were taken and placed in EDTA tubes. The sample originates from a study of regulatory T cells in long-lasting Graves disease. Study-wide context: Over 5 years of antithyroid drugs plus positive TSH receptor antibodies defined persistent Graves' disease. Notes on the study in general: Samples came from peripheral blood alone, without thyroid tissue. Newly diagnosed Graves' patients exceeded persistent ones in TCR diversity.

Germline V gene data show CDR1 as SNHLY and CDR2 as FYNNEI. V shed 10 bases and J shed 8 bases, with 18 bases lying between them. The CDR3 loop spans 13 amino acids. This TCR came from a female donor with Graves disease. Sequenced material: peripheral blood mononuclear cells (PBMCs), taken when the disease was refractory, from a patient treated with antithyroid drugs. The genes are TRBV2 and TRBJ2-1, with D maybe TRBD2 (6 bases). DNA for the CDR3: TGTGCCACCACCTCGGGACTCCCAGATGAGCAGTTCTTC. This encodes CATTSGLPDEQFF.